These 6 T cell receptor beta chains originate from one sample sequenced in a study of blood T cell repertoires in COVID-19. TCRdb's table, derived via immunoSEQ multiplex PCR, lists solely in-frame clones and lacks some. The sample lists some 150,000 clones, about four fifths occurring once. Sequenced sample: peripheral blood. These receptors were obtained from an elderly woman with acute or convalescent COVID-19.

This clone came up once. V is TRBV27 and J is TRBJ2-7, with D maybe TRBD1 (6 bases). V lost 2 bases, J lost 4 bases, and 15 bases lay in between. Germline V gives CDR1 MNHEY, CDR2 SMNVEV (reference sequence). This CDR3 is 15 amino acids long. The chain's CDR3 is CASSLAQGTPYEQYF. The CDR3 coding sequence is TGTGCCAGCAGTTTAGCCCAGGGGACCCCGTACGAGCAGTACTTC.

The count of this clone is one. The V call is TRBV7-2, the J call TRBJ2-7, with D maybe TRBD1 (5 bases). This CDR3 comprises 14 residues. Germline assignment: CDR1 SGHTA and CDR2 FQGNSA. With 5 bases removed from V and 1 base from J, the gap between germline ends came to 12 bases. DNA for the CDR3: TGTGCCAGCAGCGGGGATAGGGGATCCTACGAGCAGTACTTC. The encoded protein is CASSGDRGSYEQYF.

This sequence joins TRBV29-1 and TRBJ2-3, with D maybe TRBD1 (5 bases). Trimming took 8 bases from V and 1 from J, leaving 16 bases between them. The CDR3 has 14 residues. Germline CDR1 and CDR2: SQVTM and ANQGSEA. CDR3 protein: CSIYRQSGTDTQYF. For the CDR3, the DNA is TGCAGCATTTATAGACAGTCGGGCACAGATACGCAGTATTTT.

V and J are TRBV28 and TRBJ1-2; D is perhaps TRBD1 (5 bases). V was shortened by 1 base and J by 7 bases, with 13 bases between the two germline ends. Germline lookup yields CDR1 MDHEN and CDR2 SYDVKM. The CDR3 runs 14 residues. The CDR3 DNA reads as TGTGCCAGCAGTTTATCCGGGGGGAAACGTGGCTACACCTTC. Its protein product is CASSLSGGKRGYTF.

This chain joins TRBV29-1 and TRBJ2-7, with 7 bases identical to TRBD1. The V segment lost 3 bases and the J segment 6 bases; nucleotides outside the gene matches: 8. This CDR3 is built from 13 residues. Germline values: CDR1 SQVTM, CDR2 ANQGSEA. This chain's CDR3 is CSVDLAGGREQYF. CDR3 in DNA: TGCAGCGTTGATCTGGCAGGGGGACGCGAGCAGTACTTC.

The chain is built from TRBV18 and TRBJ1-1, with 7 bases aligning to TRBD1. The V and J ends lost 6 bases and 3 bases, in that order; junction bases with no gene match: 7. This CDR3 is built from 14 residues. CDR1 is KGHSH and CDR2 is LQKENI in the germline V gene. The chain's CDR3 is CASSPGRGDTEAFF. The DNA for the CDR3 is TGTGCCAGCTCCCCCGGCAGGGGGGACACTGAAGCTTTCTTT. Drawing the rest from reference TRBV18 and TRBJ1-1, the complete variable domain is NAGVMQNPRHLVRRRGQEARLRCSPMKGHSHVYWYRQLPEEGLKFMVYLQKENIIDESGMPKERFSAEFPKEGPSILRIQQVVRGDSAAYFCASSPGRGDTEAFFGQGTRLTVV.